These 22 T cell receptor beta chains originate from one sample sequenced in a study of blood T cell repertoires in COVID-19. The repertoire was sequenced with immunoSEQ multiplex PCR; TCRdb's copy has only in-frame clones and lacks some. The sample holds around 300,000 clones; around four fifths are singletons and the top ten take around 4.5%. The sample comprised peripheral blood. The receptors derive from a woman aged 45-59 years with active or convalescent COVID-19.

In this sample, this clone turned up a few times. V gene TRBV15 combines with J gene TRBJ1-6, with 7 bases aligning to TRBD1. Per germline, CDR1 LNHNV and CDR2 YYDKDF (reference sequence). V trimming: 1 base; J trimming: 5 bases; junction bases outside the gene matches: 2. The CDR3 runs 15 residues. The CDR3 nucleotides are TGTGCCACCAGCAGAGTGGGACAGAATAATTCACCCCTCCACTTT. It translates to CATSRVGQNNSPLHF. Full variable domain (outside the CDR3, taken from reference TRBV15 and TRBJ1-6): DAMVIQNPRYQVTQFGKPVTLSCSQTLNHNVMYWYQQKSSQAPKLLFHYYDKDFNNEADTPDNFQSRRPNTSFCFLDIRSPGLGDTAMYLCATSRVGQNNSPLHFGNGTRLTVT.

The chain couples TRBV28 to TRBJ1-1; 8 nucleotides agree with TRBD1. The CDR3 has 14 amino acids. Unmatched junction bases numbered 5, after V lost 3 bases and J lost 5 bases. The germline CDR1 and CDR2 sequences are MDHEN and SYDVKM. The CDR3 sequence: CASSLVTGGTEAFF. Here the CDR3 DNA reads TGTGCCAGCAGTTTGGTTACAGGGGGGACTGAAGCTTTCTTT.

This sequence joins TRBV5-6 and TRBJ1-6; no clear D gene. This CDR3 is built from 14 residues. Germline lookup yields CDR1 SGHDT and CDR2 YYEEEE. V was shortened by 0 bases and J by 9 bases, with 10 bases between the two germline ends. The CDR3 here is CASSLGRLASPLHF. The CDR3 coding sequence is TGTGCCAGCAGCTTGGGGCGGCTGGCTTCACCCCTCCACTTT.

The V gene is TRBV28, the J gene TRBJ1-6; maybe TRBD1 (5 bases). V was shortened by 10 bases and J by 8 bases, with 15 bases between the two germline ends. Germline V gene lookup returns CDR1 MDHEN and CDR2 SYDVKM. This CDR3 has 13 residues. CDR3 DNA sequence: TGTGCCACCTTACCGGGGGGAGATTCACCCCTCCACTTT. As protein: CATLPGGDSPLHF.

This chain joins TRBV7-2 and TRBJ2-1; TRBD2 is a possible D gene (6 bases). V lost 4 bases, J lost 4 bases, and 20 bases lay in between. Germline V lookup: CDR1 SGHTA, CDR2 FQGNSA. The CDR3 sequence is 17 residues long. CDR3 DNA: TGTGCCAGCAGCTCCCGGGTTAGCGGAGATTTTTACAATGAGCAGTTCTTC. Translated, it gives CASSSRVSGDFYNEQFF.

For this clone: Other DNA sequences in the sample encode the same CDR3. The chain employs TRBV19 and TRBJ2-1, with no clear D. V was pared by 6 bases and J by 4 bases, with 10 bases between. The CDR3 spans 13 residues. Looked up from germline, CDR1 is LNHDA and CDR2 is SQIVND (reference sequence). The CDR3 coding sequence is TGTGCCAGTAGCCCCGGTGGTTACAATGAGCAGTTCTTC. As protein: CASSPGGYNEQFF.

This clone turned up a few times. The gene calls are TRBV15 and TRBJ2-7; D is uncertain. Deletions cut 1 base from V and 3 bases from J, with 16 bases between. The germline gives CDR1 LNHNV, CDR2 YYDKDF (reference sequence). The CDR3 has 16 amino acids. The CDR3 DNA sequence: TGTGCCACCAGCAGAGTGGTAACAGAAAGATTCTACGAGCAGTACTTC. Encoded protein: CATSRVVTERFYEQYF.

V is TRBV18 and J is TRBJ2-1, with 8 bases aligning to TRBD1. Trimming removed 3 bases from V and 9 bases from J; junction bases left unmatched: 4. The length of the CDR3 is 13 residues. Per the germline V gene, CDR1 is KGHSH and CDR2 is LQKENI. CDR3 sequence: CASSPDRGSEQFF. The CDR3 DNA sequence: TGTGCCAGCTCACCCGACAGGGGAAGTGAGCAGTTCTTC.

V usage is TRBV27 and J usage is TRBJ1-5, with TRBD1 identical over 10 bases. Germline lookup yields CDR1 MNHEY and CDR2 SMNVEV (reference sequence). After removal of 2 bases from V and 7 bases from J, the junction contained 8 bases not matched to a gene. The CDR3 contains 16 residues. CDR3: CASSLGTGARAQPQHF. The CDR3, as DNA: TGTGCCAGCAGTTTAGGGACAGGGGCTAGGGCACAGCCCCAGCATTTT.

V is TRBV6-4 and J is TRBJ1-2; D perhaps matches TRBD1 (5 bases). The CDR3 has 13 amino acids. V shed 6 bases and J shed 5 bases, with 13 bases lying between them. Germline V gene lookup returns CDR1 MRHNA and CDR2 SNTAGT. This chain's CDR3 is CASSADGTYGYTF. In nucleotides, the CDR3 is TGTGCCAGCAGCGCGGACGGGACTTATGGCTACACCTTC.

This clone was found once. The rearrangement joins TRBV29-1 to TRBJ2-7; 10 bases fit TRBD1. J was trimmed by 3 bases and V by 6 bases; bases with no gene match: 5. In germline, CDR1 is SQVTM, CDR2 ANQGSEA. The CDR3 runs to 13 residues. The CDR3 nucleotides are TGCAGCGTGGCGACAGGGGGCCTCTACGAGCAGTACTTC. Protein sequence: CSVATGGLYEQYF.

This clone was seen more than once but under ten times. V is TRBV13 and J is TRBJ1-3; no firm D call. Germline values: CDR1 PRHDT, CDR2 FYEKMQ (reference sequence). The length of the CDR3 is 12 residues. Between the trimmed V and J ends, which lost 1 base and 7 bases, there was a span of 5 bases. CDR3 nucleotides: TGTGCCAGCAGCTTAGCCGGGAACACCATATATTTT. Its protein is CASSLAGNTIYF.

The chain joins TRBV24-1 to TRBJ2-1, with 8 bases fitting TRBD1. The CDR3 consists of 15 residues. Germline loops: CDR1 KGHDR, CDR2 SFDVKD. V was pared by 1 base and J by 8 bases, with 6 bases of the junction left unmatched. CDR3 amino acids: CATSDFQQGGDEQFF. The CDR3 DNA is TGTGCCACCAGTGATTTCCAACAGGGGGGAGATGAGCAGTTCTTC.

DNA of the CDR3: TGCGCCAGCAGCTTGGTAGGGACAGGGGGCTACACCTTC. Translating it yields CASSLVGTGGYTF. This chain joins TRBV5-1 and TRBJ1-2; TRBD1 agrees at 9 bases. Germline V gene lookup returns CDR1 SGHRS and CDR2 YFSETQ. This CDR3 is built from 13 residues. After removal of 0 bases from V and 8 bases from J, the junction contained 2 bases not matched to a gene.

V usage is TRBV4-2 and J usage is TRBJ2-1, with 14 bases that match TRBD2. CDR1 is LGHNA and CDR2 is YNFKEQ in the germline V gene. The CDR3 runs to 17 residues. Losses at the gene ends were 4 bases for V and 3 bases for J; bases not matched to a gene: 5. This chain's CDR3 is CASSPSGTSGGYNEQFF. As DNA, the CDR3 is TGTGCCAGCAGCCCATCAGGGACTAGCGGGGGCTACAATGAGCAGTTCTTC.

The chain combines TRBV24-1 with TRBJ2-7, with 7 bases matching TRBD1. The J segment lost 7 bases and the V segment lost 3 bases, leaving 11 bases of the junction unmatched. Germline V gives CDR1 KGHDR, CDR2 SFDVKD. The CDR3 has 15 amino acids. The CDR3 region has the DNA TGTGCCACCAGTGATACGGCCTCCTTACAGGGGGAGCAGTACTTC. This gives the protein CATSDTASLQGEQYF.

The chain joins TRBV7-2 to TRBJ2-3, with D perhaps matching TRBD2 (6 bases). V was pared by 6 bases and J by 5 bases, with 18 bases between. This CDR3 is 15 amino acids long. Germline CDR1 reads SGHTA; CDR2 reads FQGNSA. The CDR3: CASSPPSVGGDTQYF. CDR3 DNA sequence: TGTGCCAGCAGTCCCCCTAGCGTGGGGGGAGATACGCAGTATTTT.

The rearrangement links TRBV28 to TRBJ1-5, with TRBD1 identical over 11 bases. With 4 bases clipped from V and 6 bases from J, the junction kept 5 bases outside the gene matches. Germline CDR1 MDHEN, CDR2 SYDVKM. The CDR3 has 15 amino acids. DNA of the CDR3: TGTGCCAGCAGTTCAAGGACAGGGGGCTTTCAGCCCCAGCATTTT. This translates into CASSSRTGGFQPQHF.

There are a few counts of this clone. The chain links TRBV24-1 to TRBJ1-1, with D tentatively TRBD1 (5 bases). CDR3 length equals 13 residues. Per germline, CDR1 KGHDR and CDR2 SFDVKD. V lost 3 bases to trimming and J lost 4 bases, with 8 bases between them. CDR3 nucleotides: TGTGCCACCAGTGATGGCAGGGCCACTGAAGCTTTCTTT. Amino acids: CATSDGRATEAFF.

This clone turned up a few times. CDR3 DNA sequence: TGTGCCAGCAGCAATAGACAGGGGAGCACTGAAGCTTTCTTT. It specifies CASSNRQGSTEAFF. The V and J genes are TRBV6-2 or TRBV6-3 and TRBJ1-1; 8 positions match TRBD1. V was pared by 6 bases and J by 4 bases, with 7 bases of the junction left unmatched. This CDR3 has 14 amino acids. Germline V CDR1 and CDR2: MNHEY, SVGEGT.

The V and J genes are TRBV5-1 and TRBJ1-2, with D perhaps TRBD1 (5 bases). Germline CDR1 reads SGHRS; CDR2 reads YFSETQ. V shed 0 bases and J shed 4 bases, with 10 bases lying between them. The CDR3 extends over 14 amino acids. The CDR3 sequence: CASSLGQDTYGYTF. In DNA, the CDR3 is TGCGCCAGCAGCTTGGGGCAGGACACCTATGGCTACACCTTC. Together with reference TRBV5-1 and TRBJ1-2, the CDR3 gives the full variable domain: KAGVTQTPRYLIKTRGQQVTLSCSPISGHRSVSWYQQTPGQGLQFLFEYFSETQRNKGNFPGRFSGRQFSNSRSEMNVSTLELGDSALYLCASSLGQDTYGYTFGSGTRLTVV.

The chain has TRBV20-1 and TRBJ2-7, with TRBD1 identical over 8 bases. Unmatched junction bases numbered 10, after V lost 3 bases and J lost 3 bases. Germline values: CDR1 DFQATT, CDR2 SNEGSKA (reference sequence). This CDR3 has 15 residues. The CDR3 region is CSASLDGTGIYEQYF. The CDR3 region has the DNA TGCAGTGCTAGTCTCGATGGGACAGGTATCTACGAGCAGTACTTC.